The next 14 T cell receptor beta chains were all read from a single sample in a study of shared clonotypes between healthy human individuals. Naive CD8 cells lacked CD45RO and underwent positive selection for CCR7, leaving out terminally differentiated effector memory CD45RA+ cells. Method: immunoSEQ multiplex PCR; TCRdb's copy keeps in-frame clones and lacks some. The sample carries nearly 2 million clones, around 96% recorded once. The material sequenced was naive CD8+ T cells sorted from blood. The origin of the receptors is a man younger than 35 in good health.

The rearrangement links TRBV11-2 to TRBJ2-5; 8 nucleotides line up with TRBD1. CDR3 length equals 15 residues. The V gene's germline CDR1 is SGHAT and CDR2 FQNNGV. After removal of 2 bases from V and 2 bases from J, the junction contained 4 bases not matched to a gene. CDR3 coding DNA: TGTGCCAGCAGCTTATGGACAGGGCCTCAAGAGACCCAGTACTTC. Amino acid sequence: CASSLWTGPQETQYF. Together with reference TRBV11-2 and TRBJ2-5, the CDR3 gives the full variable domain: EAGVAQSPRYKIIEKRQSVAFWCNPISGHATLYWYQQILGQGPKLLIQFQNNGVVDDSQLPKDRFSAERLKGVDSTLKIQPAKLEDSAVYLCASSLWTGPQETQYFGPGTRLLVL.

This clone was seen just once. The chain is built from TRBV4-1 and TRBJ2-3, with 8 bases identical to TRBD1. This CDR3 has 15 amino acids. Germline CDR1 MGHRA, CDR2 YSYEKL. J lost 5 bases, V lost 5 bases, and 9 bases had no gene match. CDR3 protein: CASSSSVRGQDTQYF. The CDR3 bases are TGCGCCAGCAGCTCCTCGGTCAGGGGGCAAGATACGCAGTATTTT.

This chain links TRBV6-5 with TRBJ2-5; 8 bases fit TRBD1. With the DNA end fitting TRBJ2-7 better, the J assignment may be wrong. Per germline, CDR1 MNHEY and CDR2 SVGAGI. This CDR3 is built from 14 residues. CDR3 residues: CASSYGQGASEQYF. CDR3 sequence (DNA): TGTGCCAGCAGTTACGGGCAGGGGGCCAGCGAGCAGTACTTC.

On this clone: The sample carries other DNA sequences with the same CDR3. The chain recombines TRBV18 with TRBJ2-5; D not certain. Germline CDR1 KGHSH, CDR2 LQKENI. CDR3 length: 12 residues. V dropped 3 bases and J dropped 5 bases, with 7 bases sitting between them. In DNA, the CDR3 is TGTGCCAGCTCACCCCCGGGTGAGACCCAGTACTTC. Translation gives CASSPPGETQYF.

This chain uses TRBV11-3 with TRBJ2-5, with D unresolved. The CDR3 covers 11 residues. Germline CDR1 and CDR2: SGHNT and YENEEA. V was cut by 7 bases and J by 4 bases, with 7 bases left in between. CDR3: CASKVAETQYF. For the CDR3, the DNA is TGTGCCAGCAAAGTTGCAGAGACCCAGTACTTC.

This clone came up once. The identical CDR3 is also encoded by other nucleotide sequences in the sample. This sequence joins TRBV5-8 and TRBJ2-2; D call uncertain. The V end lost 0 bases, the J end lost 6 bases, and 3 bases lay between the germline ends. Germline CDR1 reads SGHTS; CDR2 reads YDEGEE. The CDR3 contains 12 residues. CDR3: CASSLGAGELFF. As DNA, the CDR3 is TGTGCCAGCAGCTTGGGGGCCGGGGAGCTGTTTTTT.

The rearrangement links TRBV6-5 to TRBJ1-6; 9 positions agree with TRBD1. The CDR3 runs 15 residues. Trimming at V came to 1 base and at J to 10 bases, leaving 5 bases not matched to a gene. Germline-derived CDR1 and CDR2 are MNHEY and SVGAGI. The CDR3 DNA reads TGTGCCAGCAGTTACTTTAGGACAGGGGAATCACCCCTCCACTTT. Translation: CASSYFRTGESPLHF.

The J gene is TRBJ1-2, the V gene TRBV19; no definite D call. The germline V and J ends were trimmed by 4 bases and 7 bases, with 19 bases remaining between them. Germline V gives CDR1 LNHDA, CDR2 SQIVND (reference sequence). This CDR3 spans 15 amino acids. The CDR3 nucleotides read TGTGCCAGTAGTACACTCGGACGAAAAGATAGTGGCTACACCTTC. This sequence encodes CASSTLGRKDSGYTF.

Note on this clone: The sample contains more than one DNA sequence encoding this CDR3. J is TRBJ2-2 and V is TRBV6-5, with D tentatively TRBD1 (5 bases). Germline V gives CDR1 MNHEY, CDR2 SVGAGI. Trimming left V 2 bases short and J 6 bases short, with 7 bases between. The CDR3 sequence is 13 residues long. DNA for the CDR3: TGTGCCAGCAGTTACGGGGCGCCCGGGGAGCTGTTTTTT. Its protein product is CASSYGAPGELFF.

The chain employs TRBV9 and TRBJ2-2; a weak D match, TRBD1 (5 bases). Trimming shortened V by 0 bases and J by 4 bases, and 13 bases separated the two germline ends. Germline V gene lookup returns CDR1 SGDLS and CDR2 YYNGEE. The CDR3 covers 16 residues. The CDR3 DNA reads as TGTGCCAGCAGCGTAGCTGAAGGGGAAATCACCGGGGAGCTGTTTTTT. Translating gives CASSVAEGEITGELFF.

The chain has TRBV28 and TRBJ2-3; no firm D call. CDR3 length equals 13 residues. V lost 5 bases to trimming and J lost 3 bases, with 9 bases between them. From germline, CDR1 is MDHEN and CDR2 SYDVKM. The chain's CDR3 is CASSRFRTDTQYF. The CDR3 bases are TGTGCCAGCAGTCGGTTCCGAACAGATACGCAGTATTTT.

The CDR3 DNA reads TGCAGCGTTGGAGGACTAGCAGATCAGATGAGGCGCGCAGAGACCCAGTACTTC. Translating gives CSVGGLADQMRRAETQYF. This chain links TRBV29-1 with TRBJ2-5; 8 nucleotides match TRBD2. Germline loops: CDR1 SQVTM, CDR2 ANQGSEA. V was clipped by 4 bases and J by 4 bases; unmatched bases: 20. CDR3 length: 18 amino acids.

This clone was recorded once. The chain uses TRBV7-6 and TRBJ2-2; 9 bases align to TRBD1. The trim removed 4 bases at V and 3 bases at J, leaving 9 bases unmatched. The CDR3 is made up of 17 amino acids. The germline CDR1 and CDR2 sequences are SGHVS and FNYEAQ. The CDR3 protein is CASSSTTGGAYTGELFF. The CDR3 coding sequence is TGTGCCAGCAGCTCAACCACAGGGGGCGCTTACACCGGGGAGCTGTTTTTT. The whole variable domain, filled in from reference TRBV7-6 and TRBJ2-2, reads GAGVSQSPRYKVTKRGQDVALRCDPISGHVSLYWYRQALGQGPEFLTYFNYEAQQDKSGLPNDRFSAERPEGSISTLTIQRTEQRDSAMYRCASSSTTGGAYTGELFFGEGSRLTVL.

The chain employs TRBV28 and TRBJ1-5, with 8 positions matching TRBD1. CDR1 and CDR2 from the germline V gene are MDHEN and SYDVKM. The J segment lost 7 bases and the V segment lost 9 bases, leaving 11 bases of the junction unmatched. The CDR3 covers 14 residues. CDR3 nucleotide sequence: TGTGCCAGTGGACCAGGGGGCCTCGGACAGCCCCAGCATTTT. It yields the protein CASGPGGLGQPQHF.